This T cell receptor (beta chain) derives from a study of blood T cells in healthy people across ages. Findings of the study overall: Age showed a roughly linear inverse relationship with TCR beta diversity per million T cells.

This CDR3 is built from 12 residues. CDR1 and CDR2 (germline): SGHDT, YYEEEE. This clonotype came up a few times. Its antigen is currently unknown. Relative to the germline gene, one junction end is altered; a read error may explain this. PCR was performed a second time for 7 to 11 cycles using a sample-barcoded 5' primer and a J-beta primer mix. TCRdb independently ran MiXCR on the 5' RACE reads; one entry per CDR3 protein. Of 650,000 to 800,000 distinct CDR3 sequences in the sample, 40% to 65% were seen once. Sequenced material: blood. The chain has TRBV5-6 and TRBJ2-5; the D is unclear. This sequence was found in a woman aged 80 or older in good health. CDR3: CAGSLNQETQYF. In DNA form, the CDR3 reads TGTGCCGGCAGCCTAAACCAAGAGACCCAGTACTTC.